The clone carrying this TCR beta chain has a single count. This specimen comes from a study of shared clonotypes between healthy human individuals. Trimming stripped 4 bases from V and 4 bases from J, with 12 bases between. The CDR3 consists of 15 residues. Germline-derived CDR1 and CDR2 are SGHRS and YFSETQ. Method: immunoSEQ multiplex PCR; TCRdb's copy keeps in-frame clones and lacks some. The table lists over 2 million clones, 95% of them singletons. The chain carries TRBV5-1 and TRBJ1-6, with D uncertain. The sequencing sample was made of naive CD4+ T cells sorted from blood. Documented subset: CD45RA+ positively selected. The origin of this receptor is a man younger than 30 in good health. The DNA for the CDR3 is TGCGCCAGCAGCCGGGAGGGAGATTATAATTCACCCCTCCACTTT. This codes for CASSREGDYNSPLHF.